Presented here are 25 T cell receptor beta chains from one specimen sequenced in a study of cytomegalovirus exposure and HLA in healthy donors. Sequenced by immunoSEQ multiplex PCR; TCRdb stores in-frame clones only, minus some. The table lists some 250,000 clones, nearly 90% of them singletons. Source material: PBMCs. The source of these receptors is a woman aged 18-29 years in good health and CMV-seronegative.

This clone came up a few times. V usage is TRBV2 and J usage is TRBJ1-2, with D unclear. V was shortened by 11 bases and J by 3 bases, with 13 bases between the two germline ends. Per germline, CDR1 SNHLY and CDR2 FYNNEI. The CDR3 has 12 residues. The CDR3 sequence is CAGTGWDYGYTF. CDR3 DNA: TGTGCCGGTACGGGGTGGGACTATGGCTACACCTTC.

This rearrangement joins TRBV30 to TRBJ1-3; D gene ambiguous. The CDR3 length is 13 residues. V lost 4 bases, J lost 0 bases, and 7 bases lay in between. Germline loops: CDR1 GTSNPN, CDR2 SVGIG (reference sequence). This CDR3 reads CAWNPHSGNTIYF. The CDR3, as DNA: TGTGCCTGGAATCCCCACTCTGGAAACACCATATATTTT.

This chain uses TRBV12-5 with TRBJ2-7, with D unclear. The CDR3 contains 15 residues. Germline values: CDR1 LGHNT, CDR2 FRNRAP. V lost 7 bases, J lost 0 bases, and 16 bases lay in between. CDR3 nucleotide sequence: TGTGCTAGTGCTCCACTACAAGTGAGCTCCTACGAGCAGTACGTC. Translating gives CASAPLQVSSYEQYV.

This clone was counted a few times. The chain joins TRBV25-1 to TRBJ2-7; D is possibly TRBD1 (5 bases). CDR3 length equals 12 residues. The V gene's germline CDR1 is MGHDK and CDR2 SYGVNS. V dropped 5 bases and J dropped 3 bases, with 8 bases sitting between them. In DNA, the CDR3 is TGTGCCAGCAGTTTGCAGGGCTACGAGCAGTACTTC. This encodes CASSLQGYEQYF.

Concerning this clone itself: The junction differs from germline at one of its ends, possibly a read error. V is TRBV28 and J is TRBJ2-4; D perhaps matches TRBD2 (5 bases). The CDR3 is 16 amino acids. Germline assignment: CDR1 MDHEN and CDR2 SYDVKM. This CDR3 reads CASLKGGALAKTIQYF. The CDR3 DNA sequence: TGTGCCAGCCTAAAGGGTGGTGCGCTAGCCAAAACCATTCAGTACTTC.

The chain employs TRBV9 and TRBJ2-3; 10 positions agree with TRBD2. V lost 2 bases and J lost 5; bases outside the gene matches: 5. This CDR3 is 15 amino acids long. CDR1 is SGDLS and CDR2 is YYNGEE in the germline V gene. The CDR3 here is CASSVVSSGGDTQYF. CDR3 DNA: TGTGCCAGCAGCGTCGTATCTAGCGGGGGAGATACGCAGTATTTT.

The V gene is TRBV19, the J gene TRBJ1-2, with 10 bases lining up with TRBD1. CDR1 is LNHDA and CDR2 is SQIVND in the germline V gene (reference sequence). V shed 1 base and J 8 bases; nucleotides not matched to a gene: 16. This CDR3 has 18 residues. In DNA, the CDR3 is TGTGCCAGTAGTATAGGAGAGGGACAGGGGTACTGGAGGCAAGGCTACACCTTC. Translated: CASSIGEGQGYWRQGYTF.

This sequence joins TRBV5-4 and TRBJ1-1, with TRBD1 as a possible D gene (5 bases). The CDR3 spans 15 residues. Between the trimmed V and J ends, which lost 2 bases and 1 base, there was a span of 12 bases. Germline CDR1 SGHNT, CDR2 YYREEE (reference sequence). The CDR3 region has the DNA TGTGCCAGCAGCTTACCCAGGGTCGGGAACACTGAAGCTTTCTTT. Translating it yields CASSLPRVGNTEAFF.

The chain uses TRBV19 and TRBJ2-1; tentatively, D is TRBD2 (7 bases). The germline V gene encodes CDR1 LNHDA and CDR2 SQIVND (reference sequence). V was shortened by 3 bases and J by 5 bases, with 14 bases between the two germline ends. The CDR3 consists of 15 residues. CDR3 in DNA: TGTGCCAGTAGTATTAGTTTAGGGGGGGACAATGAGCAGTTCTTC. Encoded protein: CASSISLGGDNEQFF.

This chain uses TRBV10-3 with TRBJ1-5; possibly TRBD1 for D (5 bases). V shed 3 bases and J shed 6 bases, with 12 bases lying between them. CDR1 is ENHRY, CDR2 SYGVKD, per germline. This CDR3 region has 14 residues. For the CDR3, the DNA is TGTGCCATCAGTGATGTGGGGCGAGGTCAGCCCCAGCATTTT. Translating it yields CAISDVGRGQPQHF.

This clone appeared once. As DNA, the CDR3 is TGTGCCAGCAGCTCTGGGGGGTACCAAGAGACCCAGTACTTC. Translated: CASSSGGYQETQYF. This rearrangement joins TRBV7-9 to TRBJ2-5; possible D gene TRBD2, 6 bases. CDR1 SEHNR and CDR2 FQNEAQ come from the germline V gene (reference sequence). The CDR3 has 14 residues. Trimming pared 4 bases from V and 0 bases from J, leaving 9 bases between.

About this clone itself: Other DNA sequences in the same sample also yield this CDR3. The chain recombines TRBV2 with TRBJ2-7; tentative D call: TRBD1 (6 bases). Per germline, CDR1 SNHLY and CDR2 FYNNEI. The CDR3 runs to 12 residues. V was pared by 8 bases and J by 0 bases, with 8 bases between. The CDR3 sequence is CASGGLSYEQYV. Here the CDR3 DNA reads TGTGCCAGCGGGGGCCTCTCCTACGAGCAGTACGTC.

This chain links TRBV19 with TRBJ2-7; the match to TRBD2 covers 7 bases. The CDR3 contains 14 residues. The germline V gene encodes CDR1 LNHDA and CDR2 SQIVND (reference sequence). V lost 3 bases to trimming and J lost 1 base; unmatched junction nucleotides: 3. CDR3 sequence: CASSMGGISYEQYF. The CDR3 DNA reads as TGTGCCAGTAGTATGGGGGGGATTTCCTACGAGCAGTACTTC.

The rearrangement joins TRBV28 to TRBJ1-6; a possible D gene is TRBD1 (6 bases). CDR1 and CDR2 from the germline V gene are MDHEN and SYDVKM. V was clipped by 6 bases and J by 9 bases, with 15 bases between them. The CDR3 loop spans 14 amino acids. CDR3 amino acids: CASRSTGLPSPLHF. The CDR3 coding sequence is TGTGCCAGCAGGTCGACAGGACTCCCTTCACCCCTCCACTTT.

About this clone itself: A junction end diverges from the germline sequence, so it may reflect a read error. The V call is TRBV7-7, the J call TRBJ1-6; D might be TRBD1 (5 bases). This CDR3 region has 14 residues. CDR1 is SSHAT, CDR2 FNYEAQ, per germline (reference sequence). CDR3 sequence: CASSSGGINSPLHF. The DNA for the CDR3 is TGTGCTAGCAGCTCGGGGGGGATCAATTCACCCCTCCACTTT.

V is TRBV5-6 and J is TRBJ1-2, with D possibly being TRBD1 (5 bases). This CDR3 is built from 14 residues. The ends were cut back, 7 bases at V and 4 bases at J, with 17 bases in the middle. Germline V gene lookup returns CDR1 SGHDT and CDR2 YYEEEE. DNA for the CDR3: TGTGCCAGCGGTTTGTTAGGACACCCCTATGGCTACACCTTC. Translation: CASGLLGHPYGYTF.

The rearrangement links TRBV5-5 to TRBJ1-2, with D perhaps matching TRBD1 (6 bases). Germline assignment: CDR1 SGHKS and CDR2 YYEKEE (reference sequence). Deletions cut 2 bases from V and 8 bases from J, with 16 bases between. CDR3 length equals 14 residues. CDR3 DNA sequence: TGTGCCAGCAGCTTTCTCCTATTAGGGGGAGGCTACACCTTC. It codes for CASSFLLLGGGYTF.

This rearrangement joins TRBV4-3 to TRBJ2-7, with 9 bases matching TRBD1. Germline V gives CDR1 LGHNA, CDR2 YSLEER. The CDR3 extends over 15 amino acids. With 4 bases clipped from V and 2 bases from J, the junction kept 6 bases outside the gene matches. This CDR3 reads CASSRSGTGTYEQYF. The CDR3 nucleotides read TGCGCCAGCAGCCGGTCCGGGACAGGGACCTACGAGCAGTACTTC.

The chain carries TRBV25-1 and TRBJ2-2, with 11 bases that match TRBD2. J gave up 3 bases and V 5 bases, and 5 bases lay outside the gene matches. This CDR3 spans 16 amino acids. Germline V gene lookup returns CDR1 MGHDK and CDR2 SYGVNS. In nucleotides, the CDR3 is TGTGCCAGCAGTCGGAATAGCGGGGGGGACACCGGGGAGCTGTTTTTT. Protein product: CASSRNSGGDTGELFF.

The chain is built from TRBV19 and TRBJ2-7; D might be TRBD1 (6 bases). The CDR3 is made up of 14 amino acids. The V gene's germline CDR1 is LNHDA and CDR2 SQIVND (reference sequence). V lost 5 bases and J lost 0, with 11 bases in between. CDR3 in DNA: TGTGCCAGTAGTTACAGGGTGGCCTCCTACGAGCAGTACTTC. Amino acid sequence: CASSYRVASYEQYF.

V gene TRBV6-5 combines with J gene TRBJ2-1; TRBD2 aligns across 12 bases. CDR1 is MNHEY, CDR2 SVGAGI, per germline. CDR3 length equals 16 residues. V shed 4 bases and J 10 bases; nucleotides not matched to a gene: 11. The CDR3 bases are TGTGCCAGCAGTTCCGTTCTAGCGGGGGGGCCAGAGGAGCAGTTCTTC. This translates into CASSSVLAGGPEEQFF.

A single count supports this clone. This rearrangement joins TRBV7-2 to TRBJ1-5, with a possible D match to TRBD1 (6 bases). Per the germline V gene, CDR1 is SGHTA and CDR2 is FQGNSA. V gave up 3 bases and J gave up 3 bases, with 12 bases separating them. The length of the CDR3 is 15 residues. The CDR3, as DNA: TGTGCCAGCAGCTTTACAGGGCCTTTCAATCAGCCCCAGCATTTT. The encoded protein is CASSFTGPFNQPQHF.

This clone was observed once. The rearrangement links TRBV9 to TRBJ2-5, with D possibly matching TRBD2 (6 bases). Trimming removed 4 bases from V and 5 bases from J, with 18 bases in between. Germline loops: CDR1 SGDLS, CDR2 YYNGEE. The CDR3 loop spans 15 amino acids. CDR3 in DNA: TGTGCCAGCAGCCCTTGGACCCTCCGGGGGGAGACCCAGTACTTC. It specifies CASSPWTLRGETQYF.

A single count supports this clone. CDR3 in amino acids: CASSRRDGSNTEAFF. The CDR3 DNA is TGCGCCAGCAGCCGGCGGGACGGCTCGAACACTGAAGCTTTCTTT. The V and J genes are TRBV5-1 and TRBJ1-1, with TRBD1 as a possible D gene (5 bases). The length of the CDR3 is 15 residues. Germline V gives CDR1 SGHRS, CDR2 YFSETQ. V dropped 4 bases and J dropped 1 base, with 14 bases sitting between them.

The J gene is TRBJ2-7, the V gene TRBV7-8; 9 bases fit TRBD2. The V and J ends lost 1 base and 6 bases, in that order; junction bases with no gene match: 1. This CDR3 has 13 amino acids. CDR1 and CDR2 (germline): SGHVS, FQNEAQ. As DNA, the CDR3 is TGTGCCAGCAGCTTAGGCGGGAGGGGCGAGCAGTACGTC. Translated: CASSLGGRGEQYV.